This T cell receptor beta chain was identified during a study of T cells in Graves' hyperthyroidism and ophthalmopathy. The TCR beta CDR3 regions underwent amplification using RNA transcripts as the source. With the HTBI primer set, the TCR CDR3 went through a first round of RT-PCR. TCRdb passed the multiplex PCR reads through MiXCR, listing each CDR3 protein once. Among over 550,000 distinct CDR3 sequences listed, roughly 17% were seen once. Patients were aged 18 to 65, had disease duration under 2 months, and had newly diagnosed hyperthyroidism. Findings and limits, study-wide: Most clonotypes expanded in the thyroid (above 0.001) were also present in blood. Using 13 V-J features, a model discriminated ophthalmopathy from stable hyperthyroidism.

This clonotype was recorded at least ten times. Its target is unknown. Germline V gene data show CDR1 as MDHEN and CDR2 as SYDVKM. V lost 1 base and J lost 0, with 13 bases in between. The CDR3 is 17 residues long. This TCR derives from a woman between 18 and 29 years old with Graves' hyperthyroidism. The sample taken for sequencing was blood. This sequence joins TRBV28 and TRBJ2-1, with D possibly matching TRBD2 (6 bases). CDR3 coding DNA: TGTGCCAGCAGTTTATTTTCGCGGGGTAGCTCCTACAATGAGCAGTTCTTC. This translates into CASSLFSRGSSYNEQFF.